The 29 T cell receptor beta chains reported below all come from one sample, sequenced in a study of blood T cell repertoires in COVID-19. The repertoire was sequenced with immunoSEQ multiplex PCR; TCRdb's copy has only in-frame clones and lacks some. The sample holds under 200,000 clones, about 86% seen once. The sample taken for sequencing was peripheral blood. These receptors originate from a woman in her 70s with acute or convalescent COVID-19.

This chain connects TRBV28 to TRBJ1-1; weak D call: TRBD1 (6 bases). The CDR3 is made up of 16 amino acids. The germline gives CDR1 MDHEN, CDR2 SYDVKM. The V end was cut by 0 bases, the J end by 0 bases, with 11 bases between. The DNA of the CDR3 is TGTGCCAGCAGTTTATGGACAGGCGGCATGAACACTGAAGCTTTCTTT. Translated, it gives CASSLWTGGMNTEAFF.

The rearrangement joins TRBV7-2 to TRBJ1-5; possible D gene TRBD1, 6 bases. Germline loops: CDR1 SGHTA, CDR2 FQGNSA. The length of the CDR3 is 16 residues. V lost 6 bases, J lost 2 bases, and 17 bases lay in between. CDR3 residues: CASSSRSRGGNQPQHF. CDR3 nucleotides: TGTGCCAGCAGTAGTAGAAGCAGGGGTGGCAATCAGCCCCAGCATTTT.

The chain uses TRBV11-2 and TRBJ2-7, with a weak D call TRBD1 (5 bases). There are 14 residues in the CDR3. V was pared by 2 bases and J by 0 bases, with 8 bases between. Germline loops: CDR1 SGHAT, CDR2 FQNNGV. The CDR3 coding sequence is TGTGCCAGCAGCTTACAGGGTGTCTCCTACGAGCAGTACTTC. Protein product: CASSLQGVSYEQYF.

This clone was found once. V gene TRBV18 combines with J gene TRBJ1-6; D is uncertain. Trimming cost V 3 bases and J 5 bases, with 17 bases left between them. The CDR3 extends over 17 amino acids. Per germline, CDR1 KGHSH and CDR2 LQKENI. This CDR3 is CASSPQVLSGDNSPLHF. CDR3 DNA sequence: TGTGCCAGCTCACCCCAGGTCCTTAGCGGGGATAATTCACCCCTCCACTTT.

The chain links TRBV6-1 to TRBJ1-3; the D is unclear. V lost 2 bases, J lost 4 bases, and 15 bases lay in between. The CDR3 totals 16 residues. Germline V gives CDR1 MNHNS, CDR2 SASEGT. The CDR3 loop is CASSEREAASGNTIYF. In nucleotides, the CDR3 is TGTGCCAGCAGTGAACGGGAGGCGGCCTCCGGAAACACCATATATTTT.

The V gene is TRBV30, the J gene TRBJ1-4; D is unresolved. Germline loops: CDR1 GTSNPN, CDR2 SVGIG (reference sequence). V lost 3 bases and J lost 0, with 14 bases in between. CDR3 length: 16 residues. In nucleotides, the CDR3 is TGTGCCTGGAGCCGAACGAAGAGTCCAACTAATGAAAAACTGTTTTTT. The encoded protein is CAWSRTKSPTNEKLFF.

The CDR3 nucleotides are TGTGCCAGCAGCTTAGGCACCGAGGTCCCGAACTATGGCTACACCTTC. Translated, it gives CASSLGTEVPNYGYTF. This sequence joins TRBV7-9 and TRBJ1-2; no clear D gene. There are 16 residues in the CDR3. V lost 1 base and J lost 2, with 14 bases in between. Germline CDR1 SEHNR, CDR2 FQNEAQ (reference sequence).

This chain joins TRBV24-1 and TRBJ2-5; D is unclear. The V end lost 0 bases, the J end lost 7 bases, and 8 bases lay between the germline ends. CDR1 and CDR2 from the germline V gene are KGHDR and SFDVKD. There are 13 residues in the CDR3. DNA of the CDR3: TGTGCCACCAGTGATTTGCAGGTTGGGACCCAGTACTTC. Residues: CATSDLQVGTQYF.

The V and J genes are TRBV4-2 and TRBJ2-3; TRBD1 might be the D (6 bases). V was cut by 1 base and J by 1 base, with 15 bases left in between. Germline values: CDR1 LGHNA, CDR2 YNFKEQ. The CDR3 contains 17 residues. The CDR3 DNA follows: TGTGCCAGCAGCCAAGGTGACAGGTTTCCTGGCACAGATACGCAGTATTTT. Translated, it gives CASSQGDRFPGTDTQYF.

This chain links TRBV3-1 (or the pseudogene TRBV3-2) with TRBJ1-1, with D perhaps matching TRBD1 (5 bases). Trimming took 0 bases from V and 3 from J, leaving 11 bases between them. The CDR3 covers 15 residues. Germline V gene sequence: CDR1 LGHDT, CDR2 YNNKEL (reference sequence). This CDR3 reads CASSQELGGDTEAFF. DNA of the CDR3: TGTGCCAGCAGCCAAGAATTGGGGGGAGACACTGAAGCTTTCTTT.

The chain couples TRBV19 to TRBJ2-3; TRBD1 matches 8 bases. The junction had 5 bases not matched to a gene; V was cut back by 6 bases and J by 3 bases. The CDR3 has 14 amino acids. Germline V gene data show CDR1 as LNHDA and CDR2 as SQIVND (reference sequence). CDR3 loop: CASRPRGPTDTQYF. CDR3 DNA: TGTGCCAGTAGACCCAGGGGGCCTACAGATACGCAGTATTTT.

J is TRBJ2-1 and V is TRBV24-1; 8 bases are a match to TRBD1. This CDR3 is built from 15 residues. Germline assignment: CDR1 KGHDR and CDR2 SFDVKD. After removal of 4 bases from V and 7 bases from J, the junction contained 8 bases not matched to a gene. CDR3: CATSDGRGLGNEQFF. DNA of the CDR3: TGTGCCACCAGTGACGGCAGGGGGCTCGGTAATGAGCAGTTCTTC.

The chain couples TRBV5-1 to TRBJ2-6; TRBD1 aligns across 9 bases. Germline assignment: CDR1 SGHRS and CDR2 YFSETQ. This CDR3 is built from 18 residues. V lost 4 bases and J lost 0; bases outside the gene matches: 8. The CDR3 region is CASSRFGTGTSGANVLTF. CDR3 nucleotide sequence: TGCGCCAGCAGCAGGTTCGGGACAGGGACCTCTGGGGCCAACGTCCTGACTTTC.

V gene TRBV5-1 combines with J gene TRBJ2-4; D might be TRBD1 (6 bases). The germline V and J ends were trimmed by 0 bases and 1 base, with 11 bases remaining between them. The length of the CDR3 is 16 residues. CDR1 SGHRS and CDR2 YFSETQ come from the germline V gene. The CDR3 loop is CASSLVGARAKNIQYF. The CDR3 DNA reads TGCGCCAGCAGCTTGGTGGGGGCGAGGGCCAAAAACATTCAGTACTTC.

The chain is built from TRBV28 and TRBJ2-1; perhaps TRBD2 as D (7 bases). The ends were cut back, 5 bases at V and 7 bases at J, with 21 bases in the middle. The CDR3 totals 16 residues. CDR1 and CDR2 from the germline V gene are MDHEN and SYDVKM. CDR3 bases: TGTGCCAGCAGTCAACAATGGGGGGGCCTGAATAATGAGCAGTTCTTC. Residues: CASSQQWGGLNNEQFF. The full variable domain, in which reference TRBV28 and TRBJ2-1 provide the parts outside the CDR3, is DVKVTQSSRYLVKRTGEKVFLECVQDMDHENMFWYRQDPGLGLRLIYFSYDVKMKEKGDIPEGYSVSREKKERFSLILESASTNQTSMYLCASSQQWGGLNNEQFFGPGTRLTVL.

V usage is TRBV7-8 and J usage is TRBJ2-5; D gene unclear. Trimming shortened V by 5 bases and J by 4 bases, and 23 bases separated the two germline ends. Germline CDR1 reads SGHVS; CDR2 reads FQNEAQ. This CDR3 region has 17 residues. CDR3 residues: CASSASRLSSPLETQYF. The CDR3 bases are TGTGCCAGCAGCGCCTCCCGGTTGAGTAGCCCTTTAGAGACCCAGTACTTC. Complete variable domain (other parts from reference TRBV7-8 and TRBJ2-5): GAGVSQSPRYKVAKRGQDVALRCDPISGHVSLFWYQQALGQGPEFLTYFQNEAQLDKSGLPSDRFFAERPEGSVSTLKIQRTQQEDSAVYLCASSASRLSSPLETQYFGPGTRLLVL.

The V call is TRBV28, the J call TRBJ2-1, with D possibly matching TRBD1 (6 bases). Trimming shortened V by 3 bases and J by 2 bases, and 14 bases separated the two germline ends. Germline CDR1 reads MDHEN; CDR2 reads SYDVKM. The CDR3 loop spans 16 amino acids. The CDR3 is CASSFAGTTAYNEQFF. In nucleotides, the CDR3 is TGTGCCAGCAGTTTTGCCGGGACAACCGCCTACAATGAGCAGTTCTTC.

The rearrangement joins TRBV5-4 to TRBJ2-5; 10 positions agree with TRBD2. The length of the CDR3 is 15 residues. Germline lookup yields CDR1 SGHNT and CDR2 YYREEE (reference sequence). V trimming: 4 bases; J trimming: 1 base; junction bases outside the gene matches: 4. In nucleotides, the CDR3 is TGTGCCAGCAGCCAGCGGACTAGCGGCCAAGAGACCCAGTACTTC. Translating gives CASSQRTSGQETQYF.

This clone was counted a single time. The gene calls are TRBV7-2 and TRBJ2-2; TRBD2 agrees at 14 bases. The CDR3 totals 18 residues. The V gene's germline CDR1 is SGHTA and CDR2 FQGNSA. The junction had 7 bases not matched to a gene; V was cut back by 3 bases and J by 4 bases. CDR3 in amino acids: CASSLGTSGSRGTGELFF. The DNA of the CDR3 is TGTGCCAGCAGCTTGGGGACTAGCGGGAGTCGGGGCACCGGGGAGCTGTTTTTT.

The CDR3 reads CASSVGQKIGYTF. The CDR3 DNA follows: TGTGCCAGCAGCGTAGGTCAGAAGATTGGCTACACCTTC. This chain links TRBV9 with TRBJ1-2; D call uncertain. The germline V and J ends were trimmed by 0 bases and 7 bases, with 10 bases remaining between them. The CDR3 is made up of 13 amino acids. Germline lookup yields CDR1 SGDLS and CDR2 YYNGEE.

The gene calls are TRBV5-1 and TRBJ1-4, with 9 bases matching TRBD1. Germline V gives CDR1 SGHRS, CDR2 YFSETQ. The CDR3 covers 16 residues. J was trimmed by 10 bases and V by 0 bases; bases with no gene match: 10. The CDR3 spells CASSLDTGTGSGKLFF. CDR3 DNA sequence: TGCGCCAGCAGCTTGGACACCGGGACAGGGTCGGGAAAACTGTTTTTT.

The chain uses TRBV19 and TRBJ1-2, with D possibly TRBD1 on 6 matching bases. The germline gives CDR1 LNHDA, CDR2 SQIVND (reference sequence). This CDR3 comprises 13 residues. The V end was cut by 4 bases, the J end by 4 bases, with 10 bases between. CDR3 protein: CASSTGGPYGYTF. DNA of the CDR3: TGTGCCAGTAGTACGGGGGGGCCCTATGGCTACACCTTC.

The CDR3 DNA follows: TGTGCCACCGGTGGGGGACAGAATCAGCCCCAGCATTTT. This gives the protein CATGGGQNQPQHF. The chain is built from TRBV10-3 and TRBJ1-5, with 7 bases identical to TRBD1. The CDR3 totals 13 residues. Germline assignment: CDR1 ENHRY and CDR2 SYGVKD. Unmatched junction bases numbered 7, after V lost 10 bases and J lost 4 bases.

The rearrangement links TRBV4-1 to TRBJ1-5; possible D gene TRBD1, 5 bases. The V gene lost 0 bases and the J gene lost 1 base, with 13 bases spanning the gap. CDR3 size: 17 residues. Germline V lookup: CDR1 MGHRA, CDR2 YSYEKL. The CDR3 spells CASSQEGSGISNQPQHF. CDR3 in DNA: TGCGCCAGCAGCCAAGAAGGCTCAGGGATCAGCAATCAGCCCCAGCATTTT.

J is TRBJ2-3 and V is TRBV7-2; TRBD2 matches at 13 bases. V lost 5 bases to trimming and J lost 4 bases; unmatched junction nucleotides: 6. Looked up from germline, CDR1 is SGHTA and CDR2 is FQGNSA. The CDR3 sequence is 16 residues long. The CDR3 DNA sequence: TGTGCCAGCAGCCCGGGACTAGCGGGAAGGGCAGATACGCAGTATTTT. Encoded protein: CASSPGLAGRADTQYF.

The chain has TRBV6-1 and TRBJ1-6; D may be TRBD1 (6 bases). The ends were cut back, 8 bases at V and 4 bases at J, with 9 bases in the middle. CDR1 and CDR2 (germline): MNHNS, SASEGT. The CDR3 contains 13 residues. CDR3 nucleotides: TGTGCCAGCCGGGACATTTATAATTCACCCCTCCACTTT. Protein sequence: CASRDIYNSPLHF.

The J gene is TRBJ1-6, the V gene TRBV9; D is unclear. Germline V CDR1 and CDR2: SGDLS, YYNGEE. Trimming left V 0 bases short and J 4 bases short, with 11 bases between. This CDR3 has 16 residues. This CDR3 reads CASSVGAGGYNSPLHF. In DNA, the CDR3 is TGTGCCAGCAGCGTAGGGGCAGGAGGTTATAATTCACCCCTCCACTTT.

There are a few counts of this clone. The chain uses TRBV5-8 and TRBJ2-3, with TRBD2 matching over 12 bases. CDR1 and CDR2 (germline): SGHTS, YDEGEE. This CDR3 is built from 17 residues. The ends lost 4 bases at V and 3 bases at J; junction bases unmatched: 9. The DNA of the CDR3 is TGTGCCAGCAGCAGAAGGGGAGGACTAGCGGGGACAGATACGCAGTATTTT. Amino acids: CASSRRGGLAGTDTQYF. Full variable domain (rest looked up from reference TRBV5-8 and TRBJ2-3): EAGVTQSPTHLIKTRGQQATLRCSPISGHTSVYWYQQALGLGLQFLLWYDEGEERNRGNFPPRFSGRQFPNYSSELNVNALELEDSALYLCASSRRGGLAGTDTQYFGPGTRLTVL.

J is TRBJ2-3 and V is TRBV3-1 (or the pseudogene TRBV3-2); TRBD1 might be the D (6 bases). The CDR3 consists of 15 residues. Germline CDR1 is LGHDT and CDR2 is YNNKEL (reference sequence). Trimming left V 2 bases short and J 7 bases short, with 16 bases between. The CDR3 DNA reads as TGTGCCAGCAGCCAATACTGGGGGCAGTTTTATACGCAGTATTTT. Translation gives CASSQYWGQFYTQYF.